These T cell receptor beta chains were read from a single sample in a study of read filtering for tumor transcriptome and immune sequencing. TCRdb passed the reads through MiXCR, listing each CDR3 protein once. In the table there are approximately 57,000 distinct CDR3 sequences, 12% of which are singletons. The material sequenced was a population of CD138-negative cells sorted from bone marrow. Receptors originate from a donor aged 40 or over with multiple myeloma. Both conserved end residues are trimmed from each CDR3. The D gene is left open where the match is weak.

TRBD1,TRBV12-3/TRBV12-4,13,TRBJ1-2,ASSFWTWTGSGYT
TRBD2,TRBV6-1,13,TRBJ2-1,ASSEASGGANEQF
-,TRBV5-1,12,TRBJ1-3,ASSLEGYGNTIY
TRBD1,TRBV5-1,12,TRBJ1-5,ASSWTGGGQPQH
TRBD1,TRBV24-1,11,TRBJ2-7,AASDLQGHEQY
TRBD1,TRBV20-1,11,TRBJ2-7,SARKGTGDEQY
TRBD1,TRBV7-9,12,TRBJ1-4,ASSQTGAGEKLF
TRBD1,TRBV18,14,TRBJ2-3,ASSQRTGGSSDTQY
-,TRBV29-1,10,TRBJ2-3,SAGTYTDTQY
TRBD2,TRBV6-2/TRBV6-3,16,TRBJ2-3,ASSKRLAGGREADTQY
TRBD1,TRBV3-1,18,TRBJ2-7,ASSLTRRGQGVPYYYEQY
-,TRBV20-1,8,TRBJ2-3,SAWARGHL
-,TRBV7-2,12,TRBJ2-2,ASSLGPSAGELF
TRBD1,TRBV3-1,14,TRBJ2-7,ASSRRDRTGSYEQY
-,TRBV29-1,12,TRBJ2-1,SVRDREDYNEQF
-,TRBV29-1,8,TRBJ2-5,SVRGETQY
-,TRBV5-1,11,TRBJ2-7,ASSLEASYEQY
-,TRBV29-1,11,TRBJ1-2,SVTAGLNYGYT
TRBD1,TRBV2,12,TRBJ2-5,ASRAEGAWETQY
-,TRBV11-3,15,TRBJ2-2,ASSLDLQGLNTGELF
TRBD1,TRBV12-3/TRBV12-4,13,TRBJ1-6,ASRHTGTDNSPLH
-,TRBV5-1,12,TRBJ1-1,ASSHLTGNTEAF
TRBD1,TRBV14,13,TRBJ1-2,ASSRRDRPLYGYT
-,TRBV12-3/TRBV12-4,10,TRBJ1-1,ASSLEHSEAF
-,TRBV15,14,TRBJ2-7,ATSRDSLANTYEQY
-,TRBV7-3,12,TRBJ1-1,ASSLGTGNTEAF
-,TRBV5-1,13,TRBJ1-1,ASSLDRDLNGEAF
TRBD1,TRBV7-2,13,TRBJ1-4,ASSTQGAIGEKLF
-,TRBV19,14,TRBJ1-5,ASSMEGSDGNQPQH
-,TRBV4-1,12,TRBJ2-7,ASSQLRDTYEQY
TRBD1,TRBV30,13,TRBJ1-3,AWRDRGPSGNTIY
-,TRBV27,13,TRBJ2-2,ASVPSGPNTGELF
TRBD2,TRBV18,13,TRBJ2-5,ASSPPTSSQETQY
-,TRBV6-2/TRBV6-3,11,TRBJ1-1,ASSSVENTEAF
-,TRBV7-8,11,TRBJ2-1,ASSPTEFNEQF
-,TRBV10-3,12,TRBJ1-1,AIRAGTWNTEAF
-,TRBV2,10,TRBJ2-3,ASSGGADTQY
TRBD2,TRBV28,14,TRBJ2-1,ASSSRRGDAYNEQL
TRBD1,TRBV20-1,15,TRBJ1-4,SASTGTGLLMNEELF
-,TRBV11-2,11,TRBJ2-3,ASLGGPTDTQY
TRBD2,TRBV7-3,14,TRBJ2-1,ASSLRGGSGGNEQF
-,TRBV18,12,TRBJ2-7,ASSEGGSTYEQY
-,TRBV19,13,TRBJ1-5,ASRDRPHSNQPQH
TRBD1,TRBV12-3/TRBV12-4,13,TRBJ2-7,ASSFGTGNFYEQY
-,TRBV29-1,11,TRBJ1-1,SVSLQPNTEAF
-,TRBV7-3,11,TRBJ2-1,ASSLTQYNEQF
-,TRBV20-1,14,TRBJ1-5,SARDNTGIGNQPQH
TRBD1,TRBV29-1,10,TRBJ2-7,SVGDRPYEQY
-,TRBV12-3/TRBV12-4,11,TRBJ2-3,ADQWAQEDTQY
TRBD2,TRBV29-1,13,TRBJ2-1,SVDDFVGGYNEQF
TRBD1,TRBV29-1,10,TRBJ1-3,SVGTGGNTIY